Described below is a single TCR beta chain sequence and its context. Its antigen is as yet unknown. The source of the sample is a study of T-cell memory formation after mild COVID-19. Study-level points and caveats: Contracting clones from day 15 to 85 showed balanced CD4/CD8; later expanders favored CD4+. CD4+ contracting clones were mainly CM and EM; CD8+ ones, EMRA.

With 2 bases removed from V and 4 bases from J, the gap between germline ends came to 33 bases. In germline, CDR1 is SGHTA, CDR2 FQGTGA. The CDR3 has 22 residues. TCRdb ran MiXCR on the 5' RACE reads and lists one entry per CDR3 protein. The table records approximately 400,000 distinct CDR3 sequences, 24% of them present only once. The rearrangement uses TRBV7-3 and TRBJ2-1; D is undetermined. Sequenced input: PBMCs or a T cell subset sorted from them (not recorded which). This clonotype originated in an adult woman who had mild COVID-19 (a few samples of this study predate the infection). Cell type and time point are not known. CDR3 sequence (DNA): TGTGCCAGCAGCTTACGACCGAAGCCGAGAGTAGCTGGTGCGAGTCAGTACAATGAGCAGTTCTTC. This encodes CASSLRPKPRVAGASQYNEQFF. Complete variable domain (other parts from reference TRBV7-3 and TRBJ2-1): GAGVSQTPSNKVTEKGKYVELRCDPISGHTALYWYRQSLGQGPEFLIYFQGTGAADDSGLPNDRFFAVRPEGSVSTLKIQRTERGDSAVYLCASSLRPKPRVAGASQYNEQFFGPGTRLTVL.